This T cell receptor (beta chain) was found in a study of T cell repertoires in cytomegalovirus infection. At the level of the study: CMV infection together with matching HLA type was indicated by public TCR beta signatures. Broader study findings: Based on cumulative public TCR beta family frequency, carriers of CMV plus the relevant HLA were identified.

About this clonotype: Its target is not known.

In TCRdb, the reads were re-called with MiXCR into one record per CDR3 protein. The sample carries tens of thousands of distinct CDR3 sequences, over 15% recorded once. V lost 6 bases, J lost 1 base, and 7 bases stayed unmatched. The germline gives CDR1 MNHEY, CDR2 SVGAGI. This CDR3 contains 15 residues. Here the sequenced sample was CD8+ T cells from cultured PBMCs, taken from culture after CMV antigen stimulation. The receptor's source is a human donor in good health (CMV status not recorded). Some clones in this sample may be carry-over from other donors' samples. This sequence joins TRBV6-5 and TRBJ2-7; the match to TRBD1 covers 9 bases. CDR3 loop: CASSPGQGLSYEQYF. CDR3 nucleotides: TGTGCCAGCAGCCCAGGACAGGGGCTATCCTACGAGCAGTACTTC.